This record looks at one T cell receptor (beta chain) sequence and its context. Its antigen is unknown. This sample was taken from a study of graft-versus-host responses after intestinal transplantation. Findings of the study overall: High graft-versus-host to host-versus-graft clonal ratios were seen in allografts of patients with graft-donor T cell macrochimerism. Recipient marrow showed GvH clones, some seen first in ileum or blood.

Measured with immunoSEQ multiplex PCR; TCRdb has only the in-frame clones, and not every one. The data hold about 97,000 clones, with over 75% observed a single time. The starting material was PBMCs, obtained approximately 420 days after intestinal transplant. The origin of this receptor is a human patient who received an intestinal transplant, so some T cells may come from the graft donor.

The CDR3 sequence is CASSPSDRGGEKLFF. Written as DNA, the CDR3 is TGTGCCAGCAGTCCCTCGGACAGGGGAGGTGAAAAACTGTTTTTT. The rearrangement joins TRBV28 to TRBJ1-4; TRBD1 matches 9 bases. Looked up from germline, CDR1 is MDHEN and CDR2 is SYDVKM. The CDR3 sequence is 15 residues long. Germline trimming cut 5 bases from V and 7 bases from J; bases unmatched to any gene: 8.